This T cell receptor beta chain was captured by sequencing in a study of monozygotic twins with inflammatory bowel disease. On this clonotype itself: What it recognizes is unknown.

Study results and caveats: Especially with disease activity, IBD patients shared fewer clonotypes with others than healthy twins did.

For every donor, one blood sample of approximately 2.5 ml was drawn. Making each TCR library took around 3,300 ng of total RNA. Using the 5' RACE reads, TCRdb records one entry per CDR3 protein without DNA. The table for this sample gives 150,000 or so distinct CDR3 sequences. This CDR3 spans 14 amino acids. The germline V gene encodes CDR1 SGHVS and CDR2 FQNEAQ. The TCR comes from a human donor with ulcerative colitis or Crohn's disease, or a healthy co-twin of an affected twin (not recorded which). The chain links TRBV7-8 to TRBJ1-2; lacking DNA, the TRBD1 call made by TCRdb goes unchecked. The sample consisted of blood. Here the CDR3 reads CASSPDAGPYGYTF.